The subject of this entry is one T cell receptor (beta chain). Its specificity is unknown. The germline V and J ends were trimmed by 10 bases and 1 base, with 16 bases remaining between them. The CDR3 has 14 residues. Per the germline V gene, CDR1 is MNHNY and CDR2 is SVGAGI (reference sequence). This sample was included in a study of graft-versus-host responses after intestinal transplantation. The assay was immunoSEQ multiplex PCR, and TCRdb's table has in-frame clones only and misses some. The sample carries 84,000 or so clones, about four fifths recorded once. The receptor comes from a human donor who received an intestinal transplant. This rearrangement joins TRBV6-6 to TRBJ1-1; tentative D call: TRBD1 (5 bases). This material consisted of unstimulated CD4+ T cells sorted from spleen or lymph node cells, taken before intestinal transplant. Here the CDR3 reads CATQGSISNTEAFF. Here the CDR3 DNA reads TGTGCCACCCAGGGTTCTATCTCGAACACTGAAGCTTTCTTT.